This entry lists 21 T cell receptor beta chains sequenced from one sample in a study of T cells in women clearing cervical HPV infection (dated by TCRdb to between 2017 and 2018). Library creation used the immunoSEQ multiplex PCR assay. The source is immuneACCESS, and TCRdb retained only in-frame sequences with V and J called. Part of the clones is not carried over; for the studies checked, unresolved V genes explain less than half of this, and the remainder is unexplained. The table of this sample itemizes about 28,000 clones. The ten largest make up under 20% of the sample. Sequences were obtained from blood buffy coat. Every receptor here comes from a woman aged 18 to 75 with a cervical HPV16 infection that either progressed to CIN3+ or cleared (not recorded which).

In the case of this clone: The read comes to an end 3 residues before the CDR3 does, leaving the germline J gene to fill in the end. This chain uses TRBV20-1 with TRBJ2-1; TRBD2 matches 10 bases. Germline V gene sequence: CDR1 DFQATT, CDR2 SNEGSKA (reference sequence). The CDR3 is 15 amino acids. V gave up 6 bases and J gave up 9 bases; unmatched junction bases: 14. The sequenced part of the CDR3 DNA is TGCAGTGCCTCAAATAGCGGGAGGAGTATCGGTGAG. Protein: CSASNSGRSIGE. The CDR3 in its entirety is CSASNSGRSIGEQFF.

Note on this clone: The read ends 3 residues early relative to the CDR3; the germline J gene fills the gap. The V gene is TRBV2, the J gene TRBJ2-1; D may be TRBD1 (6 bases). Between the trimmed V and J ends, which lost 5 bases and 1 base, there was a span of 12 bases. Germline V gene data show CDR1 as SNHLY and CDR2 as FYNNEI. This CDR3 spans 15 amino acids. The CDR3 DNA, read in part, is TGTGCCAGCAGTCCGTTACAGGGATCCTACAATGAG. Translated: CASSPLQGSYNE. In full, the CDR3 reads CASSPLQGSYNEQFF.

In regard to this clone: The read gets to within 3 residues of the CDR3 end, and the germline J gene fills in the rest. The chain is built from TRBV5-1 and TRBJ2-3, with 7 positions matching TRBD1. CDR1 and CDR2 from the germline V gene are SGHRS and YFSETQ. The CDR3 is 15 residues long. J gave up 1 base and V 1 base, and 3 bases lay outside the gene matches. The CDR3 bases that were read are TGCGCCAGCAGCTTGACAGGGGCGGGCACAGATACG. Protein product: CASSLTGAGTDT. The CDR3, in full, reads CASSLTGAGTDTQYF.

A word on this clone: The read gets to within 3 residues of the CDR3 end, and the germline J gene fills in the rest. This chain uses TRBV2 with TRBJ1-4; 9 nucleotides line up with TRBD1. With 3 bases clipped from V and 6 bases from J, the junction kept 5 bases outside the gene matches. The germline gives CDR1 SNHLY, CDR2 FYNNEI. The CDR3 is 15 residues long. The DNA read from the CDR3 is TGTGCCAGCAGTGACGGGACAGGGAGGCATGAAAAA. This codes for CASSDGTGRHEK. The CDR3 in full is CASSDGTGRHEKLFF.

A remark on this clone: The read ends 3 residues shy of where the CDR3 ends; the end is completed using the germline J gene. The chain combines TRBV10-3 with TRBJ1-1, with TRBD1 identical over 8 bases. CDR1 and CDR2 from the germline V gene are ENHRY and SYGVKD. The CDR3 runs to 13 residues. V trimming: 10 bases; J trimming: 0 bases; junction bases outside the gene matches: 4. The DNA read from the CDR3 is TGTGCCACCTCGACAGGGGTGAACACTGAA. Its translation: CATSTGVNTE. The CDR3, in full, reads CATSTGVNTEAFF.

On this clone itself: Read data end 3 residues before the CDR3 end; the end is taken from the germline J gene. V is TRBV20-1 and J is TRBJ2-2; the D is unclear. The CDR3 has 12 residues. Trimming left V 2 bases short and J 5 bases short, with 6 bases between. Germline CDR1 reads DFQATT; CDR2 reads SNEGSKA (reference sequence). Incomplete CDR3 DNA: TGCAGTGCTAGATCACTAACCGGGGAG. It codes for CSARSLTGE. Given in full, the CDR3 is CSARSLTGELFF.

Regarding this clone: The DNA ends 3 residues before the CDR3 does, and the rest of the CDR3 is filled in from the germline J gene. The V and J genes are TRBV2 and TRBJ2-3, with 15 positions matching TRBD2. The CDR3 sequence is 17 residues long. V was clipped by 6 bases and J by 6 bases; unmatched bases: 10. Germline V gives CDR1 SNHLY, CDR2 FYNNEI. The CDR3 sequence: CASSDPGLAGGRDTQYF. The part of the CDR3 DNA that was read is TGTGCCAGCAGCGACCCGGGACTAGCGGGAGGAAGGGATACG.

To note about this clone: The CDR3 end falls 3 residues outside the read, so it is completed with the germline J gene. The V gene is TRBV6-2 or TRBV6-3, the J gene TRBJ2-1; D remains unclear. The CDR3 covers 15 residues. Germline V CDR1 and CDR2: MNHEY, SVGEGT. Trimming left V 6 bases short and J 0 bases short, with 12 bases between. The CDR3 reads CASSPRVASYNEQFF. The sequenced part of the CDR3 DNA is TGTGCCAGCAGCCCCCGCGTTGCCTCCTACAATGAG.

Concerning this clone itself: The CDR3 goes on 3 residues after the read ends, and that part is filled in from the germline J gene. This chain connects TRBV30 to TRBJ2-5; TRBD2 might be the D (5 bases). There are 12 residues in the CDR3. Germline CDR1 GTSNPN, CDR2 SVGIG (reference sequence). Trimming pared 7 bases from V and 1 base from J, leaving 10 bases between. CDR3 DNA (partial): TGTGCCTTTGGACTGAGCCAAGAGACC. Translating it yields CAFGLSQET. The whole CDR3 region reads CAFGLSQETQYF.

The CDR3 spells CASRPQGYNSPLFF. The covered CDR3 bases are TGTGCCAGTAGGCCCCAGGGTTATAATTCACCA. The chain recombines TRBV19 with TRBJ1-4; TRBD1 might be the D (5 bases). With the read ending 3 residues before the CDR3 end, the germline J gene is used to fill in that end. Germline loops: CDR1 LNHDA, CDR2 SQIVND (reference sequence). The CDR3 spans 14 residues.

Remarks on this clone: The CDR3 goes on 3 residues after the read ends, and that part is filled in from the germline J gene. The chain joins TRBV3-1 (or the pseudogene TRBV3-2) to TRBJ2-3; D possibly corresponds to TRBD2 (5 bases). The germline CDR1 and CDR2 sequences are LGHDT and YNNKEL (reference sequence). V lost 6 bases to trimming and J lost 6 bases, with 7 bases between them. This CDR3 comprises 11 residues. CDR3 region: CASRRGDTQYF. The sequenced CDR3 bases are TGTGCCAGCAGGCGAGGGGATACG.

With regard to this clone: The read ends 3 residues shy of where the CDR3 ends; the end is completed using the germline J gene. The chain combines TRBV30 with TRBJ1-5; no definite D call. The V and J ends lost 4 bases and 4 bases respectively, with 14 bases between them. CDR1 GTSNPN and CDR2 SVGIG come from the germline V gene (reference sequence). CDR3 size: 14 residues. The chain's CDR3 is CAWTYKQKNQPQHF. CDR3 bases read: TGTGCCTGGACTTATAAACAGAAGAATCAGCCC.

A note on this clone: The read ends 3 residues shy of where the CDR3 ends; the end is completed using the germline J gene. The gene calls are TRBV7-8 and TRBJ1-1; TRBD1 is a possible D gene (6 bases). V lost 3 bases, J lost 0 bases, and 17 bases lay in between. This CDR3 is 17 amino acids long. Germline CDR1 and CDR2: SGHVS and FQNEAQ. The CDR3 sequence is CASSLPSGQGLNTEAFF. The CDR3 bases that were read are TGTGCCAGCAGCTTGCCCTCGGGGCAGGGGTTGAACACTGAA.

To note about this clone: The read stops 3 residues short of the end of the CDR3; the missing end is completed from the germline J gene. The chain employs TRBV20-1 and TRBJ1-1, with a possible D match to TRBD1 (6 bases). Germline lookup yields CDR1 DFQATT and CDR2 SNEGSKA (reference sequence). The CDR3 has 12 residues. The chain's CDR3 is CSVTGGRGGAFF. The CDR3 bases that were read are TGCAGTGTGACGGGGGGGCGGGGAGGA.

A remark on this clone: The read ends 3 residues shy of where the CDR3 ends; the end is completed using the germline J gene. The V and J genes are TRBV20-1 and TRBJ1-4; D not resolved. The germline CDR1 and CDR2 sequences are DFQATT and SNEGSKA (reference sequence). V was clipped by 4 bases and J by 0 bases, with 9 bases between them. The CDR3 extends over 14 amino acids. The chain's CDR3 is CSATQAATNEKLFF. CDR3 bases read: TGCAGTGCTACCCAGGCAGCAACTAATGAAAAA.

On this clone: The missing CDR3 end, 3 residues past where the read stops, is filled in from the germline J gene. V gene TRBV10-3 combines with J gene TRBJ2-5; 12 bases line up with TRBD2. Germline V gene lookup returns CDR1 ENHRY and CDR2 SYGVKD. The CDR3 runs to 17 residues. CDR3 amino acids: CAISARTSGTGTDTQYF. CDR3 DNA (partial): TGTGCCATCAGTGCGAGGACTAGCGGGACCGGCACAGATACC.

A remark on this clone: A read error may produce the germline difference seen at one junction end. The CDR3 extends 3 residues past the end of the read, so its final part is completed from the germline J gene. The sample carries other DNA sequences with the same CDR3. The V and J genes are TRBV6-2 or TRBV6-3 and TRBJ1-3; TRBD1 is a possible D gene (5 bases). The CDR3 contains 14 residues. Germline V lookup: CDR1 MNHEY, CDR2 SVGEGT. The sequenced part of the CDR3 DNA is TGTGCCAGCAGCCGGGGGTACTCTGGAAACACA. Translation: CASSRGYSGNT. The whole CDR3 sequence reads CASSRGYSGNTIYF.

On this clone itself: The DNA ends 3 residues before the CDR3 does, and the rest of the CDR3 is filled in from the germline J gene. The V gene is TRBV7-2, the J gene TRBJ1-2; D call uncertain. CDR1 and CDR2 (germline): SGHTA, FQGNSA. The CDR3 contains 15 residues. Incomplete CDR3 DNA: TGTGCCAGCAGCTTAGCCCCTGGAAGCACAGATACC. It is translated as CASSLAPGSTDT. The entire CDR3 is CASSLAPGSTDTYTF.

For this clone: The missing CDR3 end, 3 residues past where the read stops, is filled in from the germline J gene. The J gene is TRBJ2-2, the V gene TRBV20-1; TRBD1 is a possible D gene (6 bases). V lost 5 bases and J lost 4, with 11 bases in between. CDR1 DFQATT and CDR2 SNEGSKA come from the germline V gene (reference sequence). The CDR3 totals 13 residues. The CDR3 spells CSAAQGTTGELFF. Incomplete CDR3 DNA: TGCAGTGCTGCGCAGGGGACCACCGGGGAG.

In regard to this clone: The read terminates 3 residues ahead of where the CDR3 ends, so the germline J gene completes it. The chain couples TRBV7-2 to TRBJ1-2; D unresolved. The CDR3 covers 14 residues. The germline V gene encodes CDR1 SGHTA and CDR2 FQGNSA. Partial CDR3 DNA: TGTGCCAGCGTACTAGCGGGATTCACAGATACC. Translating it yields CASVLAGFTDT. The whole CDR3 protein reads CASVLAGFTDTYTF. Together with reference TRBV7-2 and TRBJ1-2, the CDR3 gives the full variable domain: GAGVSQSPSNKVTEKGKDVELRCDPISGHTALYWYRQSLGQGLEFLIYFQGNSAPDKSGLPSDRFSAERTGGSVSTLTIQRTQQEDSAVYLCASVLAGFTDTYTFGSGTRLTVV.

CDR3 DNA, as far as it was read: TGTGCCAGCAGCGCGCCTCCGGGACACTCGACCTACGAG. Translation gives CASSAPPGHSTYE. The whole CDR3 protein reads CASSAPPGHSTYEQYF. The chain has TRBV5-4 and TRBJ2-7; a weak D match, TRBD1 (6 bases). The CDR3 end falls 3 residues outside the read, so it is completed with the germline J gene. This CDR3 comprises 16 residues. The ends were cut back, 4 bases at V and 2 bases at J, with 19 bases in the middle. CDR1 is SGHNT and CDR2 is YYREEE in the germline V gene (reference sequence).